The clone carrying this TCR beta chain showed up just a few times. Its antigen remains unidentified. The record originates from a study of T cells in Graves' hyperthyroidism and ophthalmopathy. The study, taken as a whole, reports: The majority of expanded thyroid clonotypes above 0.001 also appeared in blood.

TCR beta CDR3 regions were amplified from RNA. A set of HTBI primers served as the primers for a first-round RT-PCR of the TCR CDR3. TCRdb re-analysed the multiplex PCR reads in MiXCR, keeping a single row per CDR3 protein. The data show approximately 600,000 distinct CDR3 sequences, around 20% seen once. Sequencing used blood. This receptor was taken from a man aged 25-45 years with Graves' ophthalmopathy.

CDR3 region: CASSQDSGGYSYEQYF. CDR3 in DNA: TGCGCCAGCAGCCAGGATAGCGGGGGATATTCCTACGAGCAGTACTTC. The chain has TRBV4-1 and TRBJ2-7, with TRBD2 matching over 9 bases. Trimming took 3 bases from V and 1 from J; bases not matched to a gene: 7. This CDR3 spans 16 amino acids. In germline, CDR1 is MGHRA, CDR2 YSYEKL.